This T cell receptor beta chain was observed in a study of OX40 agonist ivuxolimab in advanced cancers. Whole-study findings and limits: Clones of CD4+ and CD8+ blood T cells grew by week 6 at doses of 0.1 to 3.0 mg/kg.

Measured with immunoSEQ multiplex PCR; TCRdb has only the in-frame clones, and not every one. The table has about 84,000 clones, nearly 95% seen once. A remark on this clone: The target antigen is unknown.

The CDR3 consists of 14 residues. From germline, CDR1 is SGHNT and CDR2 YYREEE (reference sequence). V trimming: 2 bases; J trimming: 4 bases; junction bases outside the gene matches: 4. The sequence derives from an adult with an advanced solid tumor such as melanoma, head and neck, liver or kidney cancer. The chain joins TRBV5-4 to TRBJ2-7, with 9 nucleotides matching TRBD1. The sample in question was CD4+ or CD8+ T cells sorted from blood, obtained in a trial of the OX40 agonist ivuxolimab. The DNA for the CDR3 is TGTGCCAGCAGCTTAGAACAGGGGGCTTACGAGCAGTACTTC. Residues: CASSLEQGAYEQYF.